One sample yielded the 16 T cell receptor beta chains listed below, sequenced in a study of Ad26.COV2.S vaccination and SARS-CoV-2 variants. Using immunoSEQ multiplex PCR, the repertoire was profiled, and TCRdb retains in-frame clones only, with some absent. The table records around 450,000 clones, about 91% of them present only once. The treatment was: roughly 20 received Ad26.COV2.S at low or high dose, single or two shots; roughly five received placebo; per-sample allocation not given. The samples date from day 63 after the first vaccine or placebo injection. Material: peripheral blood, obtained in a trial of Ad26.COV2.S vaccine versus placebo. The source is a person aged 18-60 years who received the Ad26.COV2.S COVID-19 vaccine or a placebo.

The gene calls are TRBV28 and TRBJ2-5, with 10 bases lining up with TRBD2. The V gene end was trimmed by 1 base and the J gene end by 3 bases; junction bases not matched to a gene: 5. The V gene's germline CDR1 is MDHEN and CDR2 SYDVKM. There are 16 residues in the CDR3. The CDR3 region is CASSLLSSGRKETQYF. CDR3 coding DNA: TGTGCCAGCAGTTTATTGTCTAGCGGGAGAAAAGAGACCCAGTACTTC.

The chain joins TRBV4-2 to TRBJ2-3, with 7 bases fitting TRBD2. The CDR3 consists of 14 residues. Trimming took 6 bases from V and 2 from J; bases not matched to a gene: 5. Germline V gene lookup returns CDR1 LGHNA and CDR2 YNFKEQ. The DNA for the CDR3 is TGTGCCAGCAGTTCCCGGGACTACACAGATACGCAGTATTTT. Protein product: CASSSRDYTDTQYF.

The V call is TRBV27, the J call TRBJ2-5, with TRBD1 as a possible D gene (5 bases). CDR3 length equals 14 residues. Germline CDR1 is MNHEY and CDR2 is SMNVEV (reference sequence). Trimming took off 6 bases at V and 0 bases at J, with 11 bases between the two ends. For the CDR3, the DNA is TGTGCCAGCAGCCACCTAGGGGACCAAGAGACCCAGTACTTC. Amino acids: CASSHLGDQETQYF.

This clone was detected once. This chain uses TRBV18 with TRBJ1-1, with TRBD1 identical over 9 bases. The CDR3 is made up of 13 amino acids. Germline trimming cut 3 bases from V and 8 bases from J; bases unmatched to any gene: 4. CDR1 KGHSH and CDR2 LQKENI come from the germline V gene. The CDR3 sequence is CASSPNDRGEAFF. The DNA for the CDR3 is TGTGCCAGCTCACCCAACGACAGGGGGGAAGCTTTCTTT.

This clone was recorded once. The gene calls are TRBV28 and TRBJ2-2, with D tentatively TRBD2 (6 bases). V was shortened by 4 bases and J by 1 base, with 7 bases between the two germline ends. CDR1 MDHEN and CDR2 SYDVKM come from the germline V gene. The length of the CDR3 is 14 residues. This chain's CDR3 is CASSWGLNTGELFF. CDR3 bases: TGTGCCAGCAGTTGGGGACTGAACACCGGGGAGCTGTTTTTT.

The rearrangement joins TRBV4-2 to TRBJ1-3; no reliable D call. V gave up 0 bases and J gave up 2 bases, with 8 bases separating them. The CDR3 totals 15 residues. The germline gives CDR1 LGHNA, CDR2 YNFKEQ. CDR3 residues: CASSQDWSPGNTIYF. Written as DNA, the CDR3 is TGTGCCAGCAGCCAAGATTGGTCCCCTGGAAACACCATATATTTT.

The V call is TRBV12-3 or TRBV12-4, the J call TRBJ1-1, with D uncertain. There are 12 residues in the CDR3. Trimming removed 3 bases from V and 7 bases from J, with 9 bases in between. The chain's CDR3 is CASSFGSVEAFF. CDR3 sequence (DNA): TGTGCCAGCAGTTTTGGTTCAGTTGAAGCTTTCTTT.

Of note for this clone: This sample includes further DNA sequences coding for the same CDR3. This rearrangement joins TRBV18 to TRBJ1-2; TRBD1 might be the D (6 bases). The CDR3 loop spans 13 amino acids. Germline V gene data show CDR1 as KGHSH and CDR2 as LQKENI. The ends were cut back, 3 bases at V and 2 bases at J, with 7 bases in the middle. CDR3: CASSPDRNYGYTF. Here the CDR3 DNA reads TGTGCCAGCTCACCTGACAGGAACTATGGCTACACCTTC.

Here the CDR3 reads CASSERYSGNTIYF. CDR3 nucleotide sequence: TGTGCCAGTAGTGAACGGTACTCTGGAAACACCATATATTTT. The rearrangement links TRBV19 to TRBJ1-3, with D hard to call. The CDR3 consists of 14 residues. The germline V gene has CDR1 LNHDA and CDR2 SQIVND (reference sequence). V was trimmed by 5 bases and J by 0 bases, leaving 8 bases between them.

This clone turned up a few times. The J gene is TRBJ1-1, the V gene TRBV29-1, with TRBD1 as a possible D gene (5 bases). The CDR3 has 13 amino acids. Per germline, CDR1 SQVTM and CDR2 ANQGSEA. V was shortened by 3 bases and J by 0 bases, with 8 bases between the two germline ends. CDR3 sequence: CSVEWGMNTEAFF. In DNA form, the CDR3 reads TGCAGCGTTGAGTGGGGGATGAACACTGAAGCTTTCTTT.

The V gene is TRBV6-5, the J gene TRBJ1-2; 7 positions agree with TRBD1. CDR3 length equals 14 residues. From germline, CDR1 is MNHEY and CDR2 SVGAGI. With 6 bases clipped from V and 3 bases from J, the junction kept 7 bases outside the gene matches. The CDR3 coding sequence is TGTGCCAGCAGGGTCAGGGGGGGGGACTATGGCTACACCTTC. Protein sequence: CASRVRGGDYGYTF.

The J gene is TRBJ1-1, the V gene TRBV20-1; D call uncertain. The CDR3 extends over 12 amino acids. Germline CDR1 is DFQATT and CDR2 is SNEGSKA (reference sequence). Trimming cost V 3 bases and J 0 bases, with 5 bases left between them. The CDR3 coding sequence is TGCAGTGCTAGTTATCTGAACACTGAAGCTTTCTTT. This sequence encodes CSASYLNTEAFF.

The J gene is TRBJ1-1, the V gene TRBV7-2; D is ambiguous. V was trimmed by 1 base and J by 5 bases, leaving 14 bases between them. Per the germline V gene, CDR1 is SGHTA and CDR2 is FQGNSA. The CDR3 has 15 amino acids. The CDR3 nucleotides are TGTGCCAGCAGCTTAGGTTTCAGGTGGGAAACTGAAGCTTTCTTT. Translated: CASSLGFRWETEAFF.

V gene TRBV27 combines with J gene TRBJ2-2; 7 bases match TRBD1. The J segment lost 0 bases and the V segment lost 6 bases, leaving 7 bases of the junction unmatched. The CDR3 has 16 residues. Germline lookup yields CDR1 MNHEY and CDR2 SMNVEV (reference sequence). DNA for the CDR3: TGTGCCAGCAGCATACAGGGGTTTTCGAACACCGGGGAGCTGTTTTTT. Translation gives CASSIQGFSNTGELFF.

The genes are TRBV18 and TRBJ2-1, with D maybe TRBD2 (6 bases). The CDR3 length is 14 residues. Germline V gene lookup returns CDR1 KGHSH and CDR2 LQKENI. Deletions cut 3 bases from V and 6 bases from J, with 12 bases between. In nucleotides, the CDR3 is TGTGCCAGCTCACCGGGACTCGGAGGCAATGAGCAGTTCTTC. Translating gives CASSPGLGGNEQFF.

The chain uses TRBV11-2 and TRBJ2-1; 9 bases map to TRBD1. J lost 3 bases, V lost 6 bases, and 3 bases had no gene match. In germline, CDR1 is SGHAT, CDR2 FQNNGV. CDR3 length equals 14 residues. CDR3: CASSTDRGYNEQFF. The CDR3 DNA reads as TGTGCCAGCAGTACGGACAGGGGCTACAATGAGCAGTTCTTC.